These 29 T cell receptor beta chains were sequenced from one sample in a study of tumor and adjacent non-tumor tissue in lung cancer. The template was RNA from unsorted bulk tissue. Three rounds of nested PCR, following a modified ARM-PCR protocol, produced the TCRbeta library. One entry per CDR3 protein, called by TCRdb with MiXCR from the multiplex PCR reads. The repertoire holds tens of thousands of distinct CDR3 sequences, with approximately 77% as singletons. Sequencing was performed on lung tumor tissue. All receptors derive from a woman aged 40 to 49 with non-small cell lung cancer.

There are many counts of this clonotype. J is TRBJ2-3 and V is TRBV7-9; 8 bases align to TRBD2. J was trimmed by 3 bases and V by 8 bases; bases with no gene match: 10. Germline lookup yields CDR1 SEHNR and CDR2 FQNEAQ (reference sequence). The CDR3 loop spans 15 amino acids. CDR3 loop: CASSNRGGGTDTQYF. In nucleotides, the CDR3 is TGTGCCAGCTCCAATCGTGGCGGGGGGACAGATACGCAGTATTTT.

As to this clonotype: Without the conserved terminal phenylalanine or tryptophan, this CDR3 likely stems from a read error. V gene TRBV20-1 combines with J gene TRBJ2-1; the match to TRBD2 covers 11 bases. The germline V gene encodes CDR1 DFQATT and CDR2 SNEGSKA (reference sequence). V was clipped by 6 bases and J by 7 bases; unmatched bases: 11. The CDR3 consists of 15 residues. CDR3 in amino acids: CSAQGTSGSFNEQFL. DNA for the CDR3: TGCAGTGCCCAGGGAACTAGCGGGAGTTTTAATGAGCAGTTCTTA.

By share, this clonotype ranks as medium-sized (0.01 to 0.1%). The chain combines TRBV11-2 with TRBJ1-2; 7 nucleotides agree with TRBD1. Trimming removed 0 bases from V and 6 bases from J; junction bases left unmatched: 1. Germline CDR1 SGHAT, CDR2 FQNNGV. CDR3 length: 13 amino acids. DNA of the CDR3: TGTGCCAGCAGCTTAGACGACAGGGATGGCTACACCTTC. Translation: CASSLDDRDGYTF.

With respect to this clonotype: A much larger clone lies one base from this, so it may be a read error. The chain's CDR3 is CTSSRGVGDIQYF. The DNA for the CDR3 is TGTACCAGCAGCCGTGGGGTCGGGGACATTCAGTACTTC. The chain joins TRBV7-9 to TRBJ2-4; tentative D call: TRBD2 (5 bases). The CDR3 runs to 13 residues. The germline gives CDR1 SEHNR, CDR2 FQNEAQ (reference sequence). The full variable domain, in which reference TRBV7-9 and TRBJ2-4 provide the parts outside the CDR3, is DTGVSQNPRHKITKRGQNVTFRCDPISEHNRLYWYRQTLGQGPEFLTYFQNEAQLEKSRLLSDRFSAERPKGSFSTLEIQRTEQGDSAMYLCTSSRGVGDIQYFGAGTRLSVL.

The chain recombines TRBV6-2 or TRBV6-3 with TRBJ2-5; D gene ambiguous. The germline CDR1 and CDR2 sequences are MNHEY and SVGEGT. This CDR3 spans 13 amino acids. Trimming took 2 bases from V and 4 from J, leaving 8 bases between them. CDR3 in amino acids: CASSYGVAETQYF. The DNA of the CDR3 is TGTGCCAGCAGTTACGGGGTAGCAGAGACCCAGTACTTC.

Comments on this clonotype: The CDR3 does not end in the conserved phenylalanine or tryptophan, so this is likely a read error. The chain is built from TRBV6-5 and TRBJ1-1; D is perhaps TRBD1 (6 bases). From germline, CDR1 is MNHEY and CDR2 SVGAGI. The CDR3 has 14 residues. The DNA of the CDR3 is TGTGCCAGCAGCAGTCTGGGACGGGACACTGACGCTTTCCTT. It specifies CASSSLGRDTDAFL.

Details on this clonotype: Given a much more abundant clone one base away, this may be a read error. This rearrangement joins TRBV7-9 to TRBJ2-2; no definite D call. Germline V gene data show CDR1 as SEHNR and CDR2 as FQNEAQ (reference sequence). This CDR3 region has 12 residues. CDR3 sequence reads: CVSSLNTGELFF. The CDR3 coding sequence is TGTGTCAGCAGCCTAAACACCGGGGAGCTGTTTTTT. Full variable domain (missing parts from reference TRBV7-9 and TRBJ2-2): DTGVSQNPRHKITKRGQNVTFRCDPISEHNRLYWYRQTLGQGPEFLTYFQNEAQLEKSRLLSDRFSAERPKGSFSTLEIQRTEQGDSAMYLCVSSLNTGELFFGEGSRLTVL.

This clonotype was observed a few times. A clone one base away is much larger, so this may be a read error. V is TRBV20-1 and J is TRBJ1-1; D is possibly TRBD1 (5 bases). The CDR3 consists of 12 residues. Deletions cut 0 bases from V and 8 bases from J, with 10 bases between. CDR1 and CDR2 from the germline V gene are DFQATT and SNEGSKA (reference sequence). Here the CDR3 DNA reads TGCAGTGCTAGAGAGGGGGAGGAAGAAGCTTTCTTT. Residues: CSAREGEEEAFF.

Regarding this clonotype: Lacking the conserved final phenylalanine or tryptophan, this CDR3 likely reflects a read error. The chain links TRBV11-3 to TRBJ2-5, with D perhaps given as TRBD1 or TRBD2 (5 bases each). Germline CDR1 is SGHNT and CDR2 is YENEEA. The germline V and J ends were trimmed by 1 base and 0 bases, with 12 bases remaining between them. The CDR3 covers 16 residues. CDR3 bases: TGTGCCAGCAGCTTAGCTGGGACGGTGTACCAAGAGACCCAGTACCTC. Encoded protein: CASSLAGTVYQETQYL.

This clonotype was observed once. CDR3 in DNA: TGTGCTAGCGGTAGCAGGGGGAGCACCTACAATGAGCAGTTCTTC. Its protein is CASGSRGSTYNEQFF. The genes are TRBV28 and TRBJ2-1; the D gene is possibly TRBD1 (7 bases). The CDR3 totals 15 residues. The V gene's germline CDR1 is MDHEN and CDR2 SYDVKM.

Comment on this clonotype: The CDR3 does not close with the conserved phenylalanine or tryptophan, likely indicating a read error. The chain employs TRBV11-2 and TRBJ2-2; 8 bases fit TRBD1. Germline V gives CDR1 SGHAT, CDR2 FQNNGV. The CDR3 runs to 15 residues. V shed 5 bases, J shed 12 bases, and the junction held 14 bases outside the gene matches. In DNA form, the CDR3 reads TGTGCCAGCAGCCCAAATTCAGGGGGCTTAGGGAAGCTGTTTATC. Its translation is CASSPNSGGLGKLFI.

For this clonotype: Given the absence of the conserved phenylalanine or tryptophan at the CDR3 end, a read error is likely. This chain links TRBV20-1 with TRBJ2-5; 9 bases are a match to TRBD2. The J segment lost 9 bases and the V segment lost 3 bases, leaving 17 bases of the junction unmatched. The CDR3 loop spans 16 amino acids. Germline loops: CDR1 DFQATT, CDR2 SNEGSKA (reference sequence). The chain's CDR3 is CSASPLGLAQAGPQYS. The CDR3 coding sequence is TGCAGTGCTAGCCCCCTGGGACTAGCACAGGCTGGCCCCCAGTACTCC.

This clonotype was recorded a few times. The CDR3 reads CASSEGGPSGNTIYF. CDR3 nucleotides: TGTGCCAGCAGCGAAGGGGGGCCCTCTGGAAACACCATATATTTT. This chain links TRBV28 with TRBJ1-3; tentative D call: TRBD1 (6 bases). The V and J ends lost 6 bases and 0 bases respectively, with 12 bases between them. The V gene's germline CDR1 is MDHEN and CDR2 SYDVKM. The CDR3 runs to 15 residues.

This clonotype turned up a few times. Possible read error: a much larger clone is one base away. The chain has TRBV5-1 and TRBJ1-4; D perhaps matches TRBD1 (6 bases). The ends were cut back, 0 bases at V and 7 bases at J, with 13 bases in the middle. The CDR3 is 15 amino acids. Looked up from germline, CDR1 is SGHRS and CDR2 is YFSETQ. Here the CDR3 DNA reads TGCGCCAGCAGCTTGGTAAGCACAGGGCCTGAAAAACTGTTTTTT. This codes for CASSLVSTGPEKLFF.

The genes are TRBV6-6 and TRBJ2-2; unclear D gene. V was trimmed by 8 bases and J by 7 bases, leaving 20 bases between them. Germline values: CDR1 MNHNY, CDR2 SVGAGI (reference sequence). This CDR3 has 15 residues. The CDR3, as DNA: TGTGCCAGCTGTTGCGAAGATACGATCATCGGGGAGCTGTTTTTT. Its translation: CASCCEDTIIGELFF.

This clonotype was observed many times. The gene calls are TRBV10-3 and TRBJ2-2, with D unclear. This CDR3 contains 13 residues. With 5 bases removed from V and 2 bases from J, the gap between germline ends came to 6 bases. Per germline, CDR1 ENHRY and CDR2 SYGVKD. This chain's CDR3 is CAISPGNTGELFF. CDR3 sequence (DNA): TGTGCCATCAGTCCCGGAAACACCGGGGAGCTGTTTTTT.

Points on this clonotype: One junction end disagrees with the germline gene, perhaps due to a read error. The CDR3 DNA reads as TGCAGTGCTAGAGATTTTGCTAGCGGGCAAAACTCCTACAATGAACAGTTCTTC. Translation: CSARDFASGQNSYNEQFF. The genes are TRBV20-1 and TRBJ2-1; TRBD2 aligns across 8 bases. Germline V lookup: CDR1 DFQATT, CDR2 SNEGSKA (reference sequence). CDR3 length equals 18 residues.

This clonotype was seen repeatedly, ten times or more. The gene calls are TRBV29-1 and TRBJ2-1, with D possibly matching TRBD1 (5 bases). Germline V lookup: CDR1 SQVTM, CDR2 ANQGSEA. Trimming shortened V by 6 bases and J by 7 bases, and 16 bases separated the two germline ends. The CDR3 is made up of 13 amino acids. CDR3 sequence reads: CSVKRQGINEQFF. The CDR3 nucleotides read TGCAGCGTAAAACGGCAGGGCATAAATGAGCAGTTCTTC.

The V call is TRBV20-1, the J call TRBJ2-3; tentative D call: TRBD1 (10 bases). Germline CDR1 reads DFQATT; CDR2 reads SNEGSKA (reference sequence). This CDR3 is 19 amino acids long. Trimming removed 5 bases at V and 4 bases at J, with 31 bases between. Written as DNA, the CDR3 is TGCAGTGCTGAGGGGTGGGACAGGGGATATAGCGGGAGTGCAGATACGCAGTATTTT. Protein product: CSAEGWDRGYSGSADTQYF.

The chain combines TRBV20-1 with TRBJ2-7; D is unclear. CDR1 and CDR2 (germline): DFQATT, SNEGSKA (reference sequence). The CDR3 is 14 amino acids. Trimming took 4 bases from V and 6 from J, leaving 19 bases between them. The CDR3 DNA sequence: TGCAGTGCTAAACTTGTTTTTATGGAATCCGAGCAGTACTTC. Amino acids: CSAKLVFMESEQYF.

A note on this clonotype: One end of the junction is discordant with germline, which a read error may explain. The CDR3 is CASRSIGMGETQYF. The CDR3 DNA follows: TGTGCCAGCAGGTCGATAGGGATGGGAGAGACTCAGTACTTC. The rearrangement links TRBV6-6 to TRBJ2-5, with D perhaps matching TRBD2 (5 bases). The CDR3 is 14 residues long. From germline, CDR1 is MNHNY and CDR2 SVGAGI (reference sequence).

The table lists this clonotype with many counts. This sequence joins TRBV20-1 and TRBJ2-7; 8 nucleotides match TRBD2. Germline trimming cut 6 bases from V and 4 bases from J; bases unmatched to any gene: 11. The CDR3 covers 14 residues. The germline gives CDR1 DFQATT, CDR2 SNEGSKA (reference sequence). In nucleotides, the CDR3 is TGCAGTGCCCACCCTATAGCGGGACGATACGAGCAGTACTTC. This translates into CSAHPIAGRYEQYF.

Comments on this clonotype: With a much larger clone just one base away, this may be a read error. This rearrangement joins TRBV12-3 or TRBV12-4 to TRBJ1-5; no clear D gene. V lost 3 bases to trimming and J lost 5 bases, with 8 bases between them. This CDR3 contains 13 residues. As DNA, the CDR3 is TGTGCCAGCAGTTTCTACCTCTATCAGCCCCAGCATTTT. Its protein is CASSFYLYQPQHF.

Concerning this clonotype itself: One end of the junction does not line up with germline, which may come from a read error. The chain links TRBV29-1 to TRBJ2-6; either TRBD1 or TRBD2 may supply D (6 bases each). Germline V lookup: CDR1 SQVTM, CDR2 ANQGSEA. The CDR3 length is 15 residues. CDR3 region: CSVDFGGSEANVLAF. CDR3 in DNA: TGCAGCGTTGATTTCGGGGGCTCTGAGGCCAACGTCCTGGCTTTC.

In its sample, this clonotype was seen once. In DNA, the CDR3 is TGTGCCCGTAGGGGGAGGGGGAGCTACAATGAGCAGTTCTTC. Protein: CARRGRGSYNEQFF. The chain couples TRBV6-6 to TRBJ2-1; D is possibly TRBD2 (7 bases). The length of the CDR3 is 14 residues. V was shortened by 11 bases and J by 3 bases, with 17 bases between the two germline ends. Germline V gene lookup returns CDR1 MNHNY and CDR2 SVGAGI (reference sequence).

The chain is built from TRBV7-3 and TRBJ2-1; a weak D match, TRBD2 (6 bases). Germline loops: CDR1 SGHTA, CDR2 FQGTGA. The CDR3 totals 18 residues. Trimming took 4 bases from V and 0 from J, leaving 19 bases between them. The CDR3 protein is CASSSPGGAQISYNEQFF. CDR3 coding DNA: TGTGCCAGCAGCTCACCCGGGGGAGCACAGATCTCCTACAATGAGCAGTTCTTC. Full variable domain (remainder filled in from reference TRBV7-3 and TRBJ2-1): GAGVSQTPSNKVTEKGKYVELRCDPISGHTALYWYRQSLGQGPEFLIYFQGTGAADDSGLPNDRFFAVRPEGSVSTLKIQRTERGDSAVYLCASSSPGGAQISYNEQFFGPGTRLTVL.

This clonotype is medium-sized. The chain joins TRBV6-5 to TRBJ2-3; D is perhaps TRBD1 or TRBD2 (6 bases each). This CDR3 contains 15 residues. The V end was cut by 2 bases, the J end by 5 bases, with 14 bases between. Germline V gene sequence: CDR1 MNHEY, CDR2 SVGAGI. CDR3: CASSYRPGAEDTQYF. The CDR3 nucleotides read TGTGCCAGCAGTTACCGGCCGGGGGCAGAAGATACGCAGTATTTT.

This clonotype was seen once. The junction differs from germline at one of its ends, possibly a read error. The rearrangement links TRBV11-2 to TRBJ2-5; D may be TRBD2 (7 bases). Germline CDR1 is SGHAT and CDR2 is FQNNGV. This CDR3 is built from 16 residues. CDR3 in DNA: TGTGCCATCAGCTCCCAAGGAGGGGGGGCCAGGGAAACCCAGTACTTC. Amino acids: CAISSQGGGARETQYF.

This clonotype has only a few counts. The rearrangement links TRBV12-2 to TRBJ2-7. TRBV12-2 is listed as a pseudogene. This CDR3 spans 12 amino acids. The CDR3 DNA sequence: TGTGCAAGTCGCTTAGACTCCTTGGAGCAGTACTTC. Its translation: CASRLDSLEQYF.